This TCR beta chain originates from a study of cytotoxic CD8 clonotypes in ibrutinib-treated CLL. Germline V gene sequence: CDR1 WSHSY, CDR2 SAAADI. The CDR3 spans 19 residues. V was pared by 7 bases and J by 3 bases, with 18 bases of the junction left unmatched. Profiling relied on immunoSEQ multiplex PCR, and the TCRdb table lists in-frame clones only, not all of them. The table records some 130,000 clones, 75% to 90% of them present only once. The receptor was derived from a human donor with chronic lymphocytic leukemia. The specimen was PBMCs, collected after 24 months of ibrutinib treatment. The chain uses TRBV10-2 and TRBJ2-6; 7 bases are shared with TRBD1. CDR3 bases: TGCGCCAGCACGACGTCTGGCCGGACAGGAACTTTTGGGGCCAACGTCCTGACTTTC. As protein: CASTTSGRTGTFGANVLTF.